Shown below are 17 T cell receptor beta chains from a single sample sequenced in a study of cytomegalovirus exposure and HLA in healthy donors. 60 Vbeta and 13 Jbeta primers were used in PCR. Measured with immunoSEQ multiplex PCR; TCRdb has only the in-frame clones, and not every one. The sample has roughly 89,000 clones; approximately 60% are singletons. The sample comprised PBMCs. Receptors originate from a woman between 45 and 60 years old in good health and CMV-seropositive.

The chain carries TRBV29-1 and TRBJ2-1, with a possible D match to TRBD2 (6 bases). The CDR3 is made up of 15 amino acids. Germline assignment: CDR1 SQVTM and CDR2 ANQGSEA. Deletions cut 4 bases from V and 8 bases from J, with 21 bases between. The CDR3 is CSVVGGSLFSDEQFF. In DNA form, the CDR3 reads TGCAGCGTTGTTGGGGGGAGTCTATTTTCGGATGAGCAGTTCTTC.

By sample share, this clone is medium-sized. The rearrangement uses TRBV4-3 and TRBJ1-5; D not resolved. The V and J ends lost 0 bases and 3 bases respectively, with 9 bases between them. The germline V gene encodes CDR1 LGHNA and CDR2 YSLEER. The length of the CDR3 is 15 residues. The CDR3 DNA follows: TGCGCCAGCAGCCAAGAAATCGGGGTCAATCAGCCCCAGCATTTT. It specifies CASSQEIGVNQPQHF.

V usage is TRBV5-1 and J usage is TRBJ2-5, with 10 bases matching TRBD2. Losses at the gene ends were 4 bases for V and 4 bases for J; bases not matched to a gene: 10. CDR1 is SGHRS and CDR2 is YFSETQ in the germline V gene. CDR3 length: 16 residues. The CDR3 spells CASSPASGGGSETQYF. In nucleotides, the CDR3 is TGCGCCAGCAGCCCCGCTAGCGGGGGTGGATCAGAGACCCAGTACTTC.

The chain links TRBV6-5 to TRBJ1-2; no clear D. The CDR3 consists of 13 residues. Germline CDR1 reads MNHEY; CDR2 reads SVGAGI. The V and J ends lost 9 bases and 0 bases respectively, with 11 bases between them. The CDR3 nucleotides read TGTGCCAGACAGAAACCTTCTAACTATGGCTACACCTTC. The encoded protein is CARQKPSNYGYTF.

The chain uses TRBV5-4 and TRBJ2-7, with 9 bases identical to TRBD2. CDR1 is SGHNT, CDR2 YYREEE, per germline (reference sequence). The V gene end was trimmed by 1 base and the J gene end by 2 bases; junction bases not matched to a gene: 10. CDR3 size: 17 residues. CDR3 bases: TGTGCCAGCAGCTTGAGGGTAGCGGGGGCCGAGGCCTACGAGCAGTACTTC. This translates into CASSLRVAGAEAYEQYF.

The CDR3: CASTPGAGGLRQPQHF. CDR3 DNA sequence: TGTGCCAGTACCCCGGGGGCAGGGGGCCTCCGGCAGCCCCAGCATTTT. J is TRBJ1-5 and V is TRBV19; 8 bases align to TRBD1. From germline, CDR1 is LNHDA and CDR2 SQIVND (reference sequence). This CDR3 has 16 residues. The V and J ends lost 7 bases and 7 bases, in that order; junction bases with no gene match: 15.

This sequence joins TRBV11-2 and TRBJ2-4, with D perhaps TRBD1 (5 bases). V was clipped by 3 bases and J by 0 bases, with 21 bases between them. The CDR3 spans 19 residues. Germline V gene lookup returns CDR1 SGHAT and CDR2 FQNNGV. This CDR3 is CASSFNGGALSLAKNIQYF. In nucleotides, the CDR3 is TGTGCCAGCAGCTTTAATGGTGGGGCTCTCTCTTTAGCCAAAAACATTCAGTACTTC.

This clone showed up just a few times. The rearrangement joins TRBV7-2 to TRBJ2-3; 9 bases match TRBD2. The CDR3 contains 16 residues. The V and J ends lost 5 bases and 2 bases, in that order; junction bases with no gene match: 8. Germline V CDR1 and CDR2: SGHTA, FQGNSA. The CDR3 DNA reads as TGTGCCAGCAGCCCTGCAGCGGGGGGCATCACAGATACGCAGTATTTT. It translates to CASSPAAGGITDTQYF.

This chain joins TRBV6-1 and TRBJ2-7; 7 bases are a match to TRBD2. The germline V gene encodes CDR1 MNHNS and CDR2 SASEGT. This CDR3 contains 13 residues. V gave up 5 bases and J gave up 9 bases; unmatched junction bases: 10. The CDR3 DNA sequence: TGTGCCAGCAGTCGGAGCTACTCGGGGGGGCAGTACTTC. This translates into CASSRSYSGGQYF.

This chain uses TRBV5-8 with TRBJ1-4; D is unresolved. Looked up from germline, CDR1 is SGHTS and CDR2 is YDEGEE. The CDR3 spans 14 residues. V lost 1 base, J lost 7 bases, and 11 bases lay in between. This chain's CDR3 is CASSLSPRGEKLFF. DNA for the CDR3: TGTGCCAGCAGCTTGAGTCCACGGGGTGAAAAACTGTTTTTT.

The chain employs TRBV6-6 and TRBJ2-7; no reliable D call. This CDR3 comprises 13 residues. Per germline, CDR1 MNHNY and CDR2 SVGAGI (reference sequence). The V gene lost 2 bases and the J gene lost 9 bases, with 14 bases spanning the gap. The CDR3 DNA follows: TGTGCCAGCAGTTACACCCGACATGAACCGCAGTACTTC. Encoded protein: CASSYTRHEPQYF.

The chain recombines TRBV5-1 with TRBJ2-3, with a tentative D call TRBD2 (6 bases). Trimming shortened V by 4 bases and J by 4 bases, and 16 bases separated the two germline ends. Germline CDR1 reads SGHRS; CDR2 reads YFSETQ. The CDR3 has 15 amino acids. CDR3 in amino acids: CASSQNPGDPDTQYF. The DNA for the CDR3 is TGCGCCAGCAGCCAGAACCCGGGGGATCCAGATACGCAGTATTTT.

This chain's CDR3 is CASSASGDLTDTQYF. In nucleotides, the CDR3 is TGTGCCAGCAGTGCTAGCGGGGACCTCACAGATACGCAGTATTTT. The V and J genes are TRBV25-1 and TRBJ2-3; 9 bases are shared with TRBD2. Trimming removed 4 bases from V and 2 bases from J; junction bases left unmatched: 4. Germline V gives CDR1 MGHDK, CDR2 SYGVNS. The CDR3 is made up of 15 amino acids.

This clone was detected a few times. The V and J genes are TRBV6-6 and TRBJ1-2; possible D gene TRBD1, 5 bases. V dropped 7 bases and J dropped 3 bases, with 15 bases sitting between them. The germline V gene encodes CDR1 MNHNY and CDR2 SVGAGI (reference sequence). CDR3 length: 14 residues. CDR3 nucleotide sequence: TGTGCCAGCACCTCAATCCAGGGCTACTATGGCTACACCTTC. It translates to CASTSIQGYYGYTF.

The chain links TRBV27 to TRBJ2-7; 9 positions agree with TRBD1. This CDR3 is built from 14 residues. Germline values: CDR1 MNHEY, CDR2 SMNVEV (reference sequence). V was pared by 6 bases and J by 4 bases, with 7 bases of the junction left unmatched. CDR3 in DNA: TGTGCCAGCAGCCTCCAGGGACAGGGTTACGAGCAGTACTTC. Protein: CASSLQGQGYEQYF.

The genes are TRBV30 and TRBJ2-5; TRBD1 aligns across 9 bases. Germline values: CDR1 GTSNPN, CDR2 SVGIG (reference sequence). Losses at the gene ends were 3 bases for V and 5 bases for J; bases not matched to a gene: 10. The CDR3 has 15 amino acids. CDR3 region: CAWSAWDRDGETQYF. The CDR3, as DNA: TGTGCCTGGAGCGCTTGGGACAGGGATGGGGAGACCCAGTACTTC. Full variable domain (missing parts from reference TRBV30 and TRBJ2-5): SQTIHQWPATLVQPVGSPLSLECTVEGTSNPNLYWYRQAAGRGLQLLFYSVGIGQISSEVPQNLSASRPQDRQFILSSKKLLLSDSGFYLCAWSAWDRDGETQYFGPGTRLLVL.

The chain uses TRBV18 and TRBJ1-5; D might be TRBD1 (5 bases). The CDR3 totals 14 residues. Germline V CDR1 and CDR2: KGHSH, LQKENI. Deletions cut 3 bases from V and 5 bases from J, with 11 bases between. CDR3 in amino acids: CASSPGTDHQPQHF. The CDR3 region has the DNA TGTGCCAGCTCACCGGGGACTGATCATCAGCCCCAGCATTTT.